This passage covers 11 T cell receptor beta chains from one sample sequenced in a study of cytomegalovirus exposure and HLA in healthy donors. Primers included in the PCR were 60 Vbeta and 13 Jbeta primers. Generated by immunoSEQ multiplex PCR, the TCRdb table keeps only in-frame clones and is missing some. The sample lists more than 150,000 clones, roughly 88% seen once, with approximately 1.2% in the top ten. Source material: PBMCs. Receptors were obtained from a girl aged 2 to 10 in good health and CMV-seropositive.

CDR3 nucleotide sequence: TGTGCCAGCAGCTTCAAAGGGACAGGGAACCATGGCTACACCTTC. Protein product: CASSFKGTGNHGYTF. The chain is built from TRBV7-2 and TRBJ1-2; 9 bases are a match to TRBD1. The CDR3 consists of 15 residues. J lost 6 bases, V lost 3 bases, and 8 bases had no gene match. The V gene's germline CDR1 is SGHTA and CDR2 FQGNSA.

The V call is TRBV5-1, the J call TRBJ2-7; 8 nucleotides agree with TRBD2. This CDR3 is 17 amino acids long. V gave up 1 base and J gave up 4 bases; unmatched junction bases: 13. Germline values: CDR1 SGHRS, CDR2 YFSETQ. The CDR3 loop is CASSLTTEAGGSYEQYF. The CDR3 DNA reads as TGCGCCAGCAGCTTGACGACAGAGGCGGGGGGCTCATACGAGCAGTACTTC.

This clone showed up just a few times. The chain couples TRBV6-1 to TRBJ1-4, with 8 bases fitting TRBD1. The junction had 9 bases not matched to a gene; V was cut back by 10 bases and J by 8 bases. Germline V gene sequence: CDR1 MNHNS, CDR2 SASEGT. The CDR3 runs to 13 residues. The DNA for the CDR3 is TGTGCCACCATGACAGGGGTTGGGGAAAAACTGTTTTTT. This sequence encodes CATMTGVGEKLFF.

The chain has TRBV5-1 and TRBJ1-6, with D tentatively TRBD1 (5 bases). This CDR3 region has 16 residues. Germline V gives CDR1 SGHRS, CDR2 YFSETQ. Trimming took off 5 bases at V and 5 bases at J, with 17 bases between the two ends. The chain's CDR3 is CASSYTPGGNNSPLHF. For the CDR3, the DNA is TGCGCCAGCAGTTATACACCGGGGGGAAATAATTCACCCCTCCACTTT.

V usage is TRBV27 and J usage is TRBJ1-1; 9 bases fit TRBD1. The CDR3 consists of 14 residues. Germline loops: CDR1 MNHEY, CDR2 SMNVEV (reference sequence). Trimming took 6 bases from V and 7 from J; bases not matched to a gene: 9. The CDR3 DNA reads as TGTGCCAGCAGGGAAGAAACAGGGGGCCTTGAAGCTTTCTTT. Its protein is CASREETGGLEAFF.

As DNA, the CDR3 is TGTGCCAGCGAGAAGGAGACCCAGTACTTC. This codes for CASEKETQYF. The chain has TRBV28 and TRBJ2-5; the D is unclear. Germline V lookup: CDR1 MDHEN, CDR2 SYDVKM. The V end lost 8 bases, the J end lost 5 bases, and 6 bases lay between the germline ends. The CDR3 consists of 10 residues.

The chain joins TRBV4-1 to TRBJ1-6; D remains unclear. Germline V gives CDR1 MGHRA, CDR2 YSYEKL. Trimming cost V 2 bases and J 6 bases, with 14 bases left between them. The CDR3 is made up of 16 amino acids. CDR3 in amino acids: CASSQSMAGPNSPLHF. The CDR3 nucleotides are TGCGCCAGCAGCCAATCCATGGCAGGTCCTAATTCACCCCTCCACTTT.

This chain links TRBV27 with TRBJ2-7; 8 bases fit TRBD2. Trimming took 3 bases from V and 6 from J; bases not matched to a gene: 10. There are 15 residues in the CDR3. Germline CDR1 is MNHEY and CDR2 is SMNVEV (reference sequence). The DNA for the CDR3 is TGTGCCAGCAGTTTGAACAGCGGGGGTTTATGCGAGCAGTACTTC. It encodes CASSLNSGGLCEQYF.

This clone showed up just once. The genes are TRBV28 and TRBJ2-7; 8 nucleotides line up with TRBD2. The V gene's germline CDR1 is MDHEN and CDR2 SYDVKM. The CDR3 is 16 residues long. V shed 4 bases, J shed 7 bases, and the junction held 15 bases outside the gene matches. The CDR3 here is CASSCQPGLGPGEQYF. CDR3 in DNA: TGTGCCAGCAGTTGCCAACCGGGACTAGGACCTGGGGAGCAGTACTTC.

The chain employs TRBV14 and TRBJ1-5; 7 bases line up with TRBD1. V shed 4 bases, J shed 14 bases, and the junction held 8 bases outside the gene matches. CDR1 SGHDN and CDR2 FVKESK come from the germline V gene. This CDR3 is 12 amino acids long. CDR3 bases: TGTGCCAGCAGCCCGACAGGGTACCCAAAGCATTTT. Encoded protein: CASSPTGYPKHF.

The chain links TRBV7-3 to TRBJ1-1; possibly TRBD1 for D (6 bases). The V end lost 4 bases, the J end lost 5 bases, and 17 bases lay between the germline ends. The CDR3 sequence is 15 residues long. Germline V gene sequence: CDR1 SGHTA, CDR2 FQGTGA. CDR3 region: CASSSKDGGATEAFF. The CDR3, as DNA: TGTGCCAGCAGCTCTAAGGACGGGGGGGCTACTGAAGCTTTCTTT.